This TCR beta chain was found in a study of vaccination and CD4 T cells after COVID-19 (dated by TCRdb to the early 2020s). About the full investigation: Convalescent patients had a positive SARS-CoV-2 result on nasal swab PCR, and of these patients, several had mild disease and one had severe disease. In the convalescent cohort there were six males and four females, among whom were two Hispanic individuals, seven Caucasians, two Asians and one multiracial person. Control cultures received a CEFX viral epitope pool as the positive control, an HIV-1 Nef peptide pool as the negative control, or no peptide. In under 13 COVID-19 convalescent patients and a few infection-naive healthy vaccine recipients, researchers compared the spike-specific CD4+ TCR repertoire from before mRNA vaccination with the repertoire from after. For stimulating the cultures, overlapping spike peptide pools were used, derived from SARS-CoV-2 as well as from the common cold coronaviruses HCoV-NL63, HCoV-OC43 and HCoV-229E. Post-COVID blood samples were collected from convalescent patients a median of approximately 93 days after diagnosis, with a range of roughly 35 to 161 days. Post-vaccine blood samples were taken a median of around 68 days after the second vaccine dose, with a range of 14 to 241 days. Each participant got two doses of either the Pfizer-BioNTech BNT162b2 vaccine (n=8) or the Moderna mRNA-1273 vaccine (n=2). The full study reports these points: The median count of SARS-CoV-2-reactive clonotypes went up from about 23 after infection to approximately 40 after vaccination, although the change was not significant. Among the post-vaccine SARS-CoV-2-reactive clones in convalescent patients, a median about 89% showed up only after vaccination, which suggests vaccine-specific priming. Of the vaccine-specific clones found in convalescent patients, nearly all (304 of 307) were mono-reactive for SARS-CoV-2 spike instead of being cross-reactive with common cold coronaviruses. Only a relatively small number of convalescent patients were included in the study, and early timepoints following natural infection were not analyzed.

Inclusive of the bounding cysteine and phenylalanine, the CDR3 is 14 residues long. CDR3 DNA is the only sequence kept; it has 42 bases, read in frame from the first base. The germline V gene specifies SGHTA as CDR1 and FQGTGA as CDR2. V and J lose 2 bases and 4 bases, and a span of 11 bases separates them. Per the publication, the treatment or condition label means: roughly 11-day PBMC culture with coronavirus spike peptide pools or control peptides (ViraFEST assay). The ViraFEST assay, used in the study, expanded antigen-specific T cells with peptide pools and then identified the expanded clonotypes through TCR sequencing. The positive SARS-CoV-2 PCR tests of the convalescent patients were dated from March to December 2020, before the Alpha, Beta and Delta variants emerged in the United States. PBMCs were cultured at 1.5 million to 2 million per well in IMDM supplemented with roughly 5% human AB serum and 8 to 10 IU/ml IL-2, with approximately 9.5 ug/ml peptide pools added. Half of the culture medium was replaced with fresh IL-2-containing medium on days 3 and 7. CD4+ T cells were isolated after around 11 days of culture through negative selection using the EasySep CD4+ T cell isolation kit. Ficoll-Paque Plus gradient centrifugation was used to isolate PBMCs from whole blood, and the isolated PBMCs were then either used fresh or cryopreserved at -140C. Each culture condition was generally run in triplicate wells.

The library was generated by PCR. TCR sequencing of DNA from cultured CD4+ T cells used the Oncomine TCR Beta short-read assay at the Johns Hopkins FTIC core. Genomic DNA was extracted from the cultured CD4+ T cells with the QIAamp micro DNA kit. Oncomine TCR Beta libraries made from cultured CD4+ T cells were pooled using unique dual indexes and sequenced on an Illumina iSeq 100. Per the source publication's procedure: Non-productive sequences were filtered out, and CDR3s that did not start with C, did not end with F or W, or were shorter than 7 amino acids were discarded. The MANAFEST web application identified antigen-specific clonotypes by comparing peptide-stimulated wells against reference wells and other culture wells. An FDR below 0.05, an odds ratio above 5, and a productive frequency above 0.1% in at least two of three replicate wells were required for clones to be considered positive. A clonotype was classed as cross-reactive if the clonotype showed significant expansion both in SARS-CoV-2 spike wells and in at least one common cold coronavirus spike condition. Similarity between CDR3 sequences was evaluated in R version 3.6.1 using Levenshtein distances (stringdist) and unrooted phylogenetic trees (ape). TCRdb handled the public reads itself, with Q25 trimming in fastp and clone calling in MiXCR, and kept productive beta chains. Rows merge per CDR3 protein into single entries with the most common DNA and genes. TCRdb's processing, not the authors', yielded these V and J calls. Within this sample are more than 13,000 distinct CDR3 sequences, with 28% of them counted one time only. The top ten constitute roughly 15% of the sample.

As concerns this clonotype: Its antigen has not been determined. Qualities for individual bases were not recorded, and no much larger clone is one base off.

The chain couples TRBV7-3 to TRBJ1-2, and perhaps TRBD1 as D gene, on 6 matching bases. This TCR was sampled from a human donor with COVID-19. The sequencing sample was made of cultured CD4+ T cells from blood. The CDR3 reads as follows: CASSLGQGSYGYTF. The nucleotides are TGTGCCAGCAGCTTAGGCCAGGGGAGCTATGGCTACACCTTC. Reference TRBV7-3 and TRBJ1-2 genes cover what lies past the CDR3, so the full variable domain is GAGVSQTPSNKVTEKGKYVELRCDPISGHTALYWYRQSLGQGPEFLIYFQGTGAADDSGLPNDRFFAVRPEGSVSTLKIQRTERGDSAVYLCASSLGQGSYGYTFGSGTRLTVV.